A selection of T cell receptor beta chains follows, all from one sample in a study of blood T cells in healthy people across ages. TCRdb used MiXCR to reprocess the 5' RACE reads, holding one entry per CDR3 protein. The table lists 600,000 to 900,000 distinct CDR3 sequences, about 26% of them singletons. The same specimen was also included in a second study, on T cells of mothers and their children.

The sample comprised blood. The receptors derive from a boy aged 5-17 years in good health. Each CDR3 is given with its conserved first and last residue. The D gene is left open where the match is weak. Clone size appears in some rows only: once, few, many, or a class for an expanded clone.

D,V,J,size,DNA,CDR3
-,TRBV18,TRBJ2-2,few,-,CASSPLVRDTGSCFF
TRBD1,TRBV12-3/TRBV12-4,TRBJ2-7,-,TGTGCCAGCAGTACCGGACAGGGGATCAACTACGAGCAGTACTTC,CASSTGQGINYEQYF
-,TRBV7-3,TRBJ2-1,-,TGTGCCAGCAGCTTAACGTGGGCGACTGGTGACAATGAGCAGTTCTTC,CASSLTWATGDNEQFF
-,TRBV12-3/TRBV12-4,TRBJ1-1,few,TGTGCCAGCAGTCAACCCCGATTTAGAGCTTTCTTT,CASSQPRFRAFF
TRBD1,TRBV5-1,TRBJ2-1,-,TGCGCCAGCAGACCTCCGGGACAGAATAATGAGCAGTTCTTC,CASRPPGQNNEQFF
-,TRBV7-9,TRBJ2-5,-,TGTGCCAGCAGCTTAGCGGGACTGGGGGTAGAGACCCAGTACTTC,CASSLAGLGVETQYF
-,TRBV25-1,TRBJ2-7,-,TGTGCCAGCAGTGAATTGGGGGCCGGGTACGAGCAGTACTTC,CASSELGAGYEQYF
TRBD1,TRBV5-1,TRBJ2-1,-,TGCGCCAGCAGCTTAACTCGACAGGGGCGGGTTAACGAGAGGTCCTACAATGAGCAGTTCTTC,CASSLTRQGRVNERSYNEQFF
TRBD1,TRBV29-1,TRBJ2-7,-,TGCAGCGTTGACAGGGGGTCTGGCGAGCAGTACTTC,CSVDRGSGEQYF
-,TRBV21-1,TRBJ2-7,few,TGTGCCAGCAGCAAACGATCCTACGAGCAGTACTTC,CASSKRSYEQYF
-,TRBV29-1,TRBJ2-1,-,TGCAGCGTTACAGATGAGCAGTTCTTC,CSVTDEQFF
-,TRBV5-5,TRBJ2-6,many,TGTGCCAGCAGACTACTTGCCAGCTCTGGGGCCAACGTCCTGACTTTC,CASRLLASSGANVLTF
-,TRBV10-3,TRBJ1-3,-,TGTGCCATCACCAGCAGCTCTGGAAACACCATATATTTT,CAITSSSGNTIYF
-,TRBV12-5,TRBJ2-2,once,TGTGCTAGTGGTTTAAACTCCCTGTCCGGGGAGCTGTTTTTT,CASGLNSLSGELFF
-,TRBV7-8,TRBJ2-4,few,TGTGCCAGCAGCAGGGGGTCGGGCCAGTATCCCAAAAACATTCAGTACTTC,CASSRGSGQYPKNIQYF
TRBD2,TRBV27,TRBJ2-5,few,TGTGCCAGCAGTTTAGGGACTAGCGGGGGACATGAAGAGACCCAGTACTTC,CASSLGTSGGHEETQYF
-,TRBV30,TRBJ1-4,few,TGTGCCTGGAGTCCGCCGGGCCTACAGGGCCGAAAACTGTTTTTT,CAWSPPGLQGRKLFF
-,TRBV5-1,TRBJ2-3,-,TGCGCCAGCAGCTTGGTTGACGAGTCAGATACGCAGTATTTT,CASSLVDESDTQYF
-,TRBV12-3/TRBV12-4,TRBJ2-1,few,TGTGCCAGCAGTTTCCTGCGGGGGCTTTCCTACAATGAGCAGTTCTTC,CASSFLRGLSYNEQFF
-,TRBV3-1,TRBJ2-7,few,TGTGCCAGCAGCCAAGTCGGGGACTTCTCCTACGAGCAGTACTTC,CASSQVGDFSYEQYF
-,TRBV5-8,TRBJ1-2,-,TGTGCCAGCAACGTGGGAGAGGGCCCCACCTATGGCTACACCTTC,CASNVGEGPTYGYTF
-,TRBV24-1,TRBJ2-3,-,TGTGCCACCAGTGATTGGACGACAGATACGCAGTATTTT,CATSDWTTDTQYF
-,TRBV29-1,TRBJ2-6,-,TGCAGCGTCCTAGAAGGGGCCAACGTCCTGACTTTC,CSVLEGANVLTF
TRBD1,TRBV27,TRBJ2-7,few,TGTGCCAGCAGTTTATTGACAGGGGGAACCTACGAGCAGTACTTC,CASSLLTGGTYEQYF
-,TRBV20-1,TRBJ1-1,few,TGCAGTGCTAGAGATTTGCAGGAAGCTTTCTTT,CSARDLQEAFF
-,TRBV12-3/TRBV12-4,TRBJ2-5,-,TGTGCCAGCAGCCAGACAGCCAAAGAGACCCAGTACTTC,CASSQTAKETQYF
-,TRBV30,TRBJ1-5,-,TGTGCCTGGCACTCAGGGGTTAGGAGTCAGCCCCAGCATTTT,CAWHSGVRSQPQHF
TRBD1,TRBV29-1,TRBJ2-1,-,TGCAGCGCGATAGACAGGGGGTCGTACAATGAGCAGTTCTTC,CSAIDRGSYNEQFF
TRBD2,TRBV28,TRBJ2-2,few,TGTGCCAGCACGCCCGGGGGGAGCACCGGGGAGCTGTTTTTT,CASTPGGSTGELFF
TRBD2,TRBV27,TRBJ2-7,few,TGTGCCAGCAGCCCGTGGACTAGCGGGGAGTGGGAGTACTTC,CASSPWTSGEWEYF
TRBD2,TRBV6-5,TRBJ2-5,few,TGTGCCAGCAGCTACCTCGGGGGGGCAGAGACCCAGTACTTC,CASSYLGGAETQYF
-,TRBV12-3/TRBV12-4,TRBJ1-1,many,TGTGCCAGCAGGGGGGACTACGGCACTGAAGCTTTCTTT,CASRGDYGTEAFF
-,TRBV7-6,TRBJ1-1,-,TGTGCCAGCAGCCGAAGTGACAGTGCGAACACTGAAGCTTTCTTT,CASSRSDSANTEAFF
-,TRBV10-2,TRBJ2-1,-,TGCGCCAGCAGTGAGCGTGGGGCTCTGTCGGGGAATGAGCAGTTCTTC,CASSERGALSGNEQFF
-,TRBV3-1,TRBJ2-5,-,TGTGCCAGCAGCCTTTTAGGATGGGAGACCCAGTACTTC,CASSLLGWETQYF
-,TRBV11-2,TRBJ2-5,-,TGTGCCAGCAACTCCCTAGGGGGGACCCAGTACTTC,CASNSLGGTQYF